These 3 T cell receptor beta chains share one sample of origin, sequenced in a study of shared clonotypes between healthy human individuals. Generated by immunoSEQ multiplex PCR, the TCRdb table keeps only in-frame clones and is missing some. The table has a few million clones, 90% to 95% seen once; the top ten hold 0.11% to 0.15%. Material: naive CD4+ T cells sorted from blood. Subset indicated: CD45RA+ positively selected. All receptors come from a man aged 18-30 years in good health.

About this clone itself: The sample has other DNA sequences that encode this CDR3 too. The rearrangement joins TRBV2 to TRBJ2-5, with 10 bases fitting TRBD2. The CDR3 length is 14 residues. With 4 bases clipped from V and 2 bases from J, the junction kept 1 base outside the gene matches. From germline, CDR1 is SNHLY and CDR2 FYNNEI. The CDR3 protein is CASSGLAGQETQYF. For the CDR3, the DNA is TGTGCCAGCAGTGGACTAGCGGGTCAAGAGACCCAGTACTTC.

J is TRBJ2-3 and V is TRBV5-8; D is perhaps TRBD1 (6 bases). From germline, CDR1 is SGHTS and CDR2 YDEGEE. CDR3 length: 14 residues. Between the trimmed V and J ends, which lost 5 bases and 4 bases, there was a span of 14 bases. The CDR3 sequence: CASRDRRSADTQYF. DNA of the CDR3: TGTGCCAGCAGAGACAGGCGGTCTGCAGATACGCAGTATTTT.

The chain links TRBV7-9 to TRBJ1-5; no firm D call. Per the germline V gene, CDR1 is SEHNR and CDR2 is FQNEAQ (reference sequence). V was pared by 5 bases and J by 0 bases, with 8 bases between. The CDR3 is 14 residues long. CDR3 protein: CASSPRDSNQPQHF. In DNA, the CDR3 is TGTGCCAGCAGCCCGAGAGATAGCAATCAGCCCCAGCATTTT. The whole variable domain, remainder taken from reference TRBV7-9 and TRBJ1-5, is DTGVSQNPRHKITKRGQNVTFRCDPISEHNRLYWYRQTLGQGPEFLTYFQNEAQLEKSRLLSDRFSAERPKGSFSTLEIQRTEQGDSAMYLCASSPRDSNQPQHFGDGTRLSIL.